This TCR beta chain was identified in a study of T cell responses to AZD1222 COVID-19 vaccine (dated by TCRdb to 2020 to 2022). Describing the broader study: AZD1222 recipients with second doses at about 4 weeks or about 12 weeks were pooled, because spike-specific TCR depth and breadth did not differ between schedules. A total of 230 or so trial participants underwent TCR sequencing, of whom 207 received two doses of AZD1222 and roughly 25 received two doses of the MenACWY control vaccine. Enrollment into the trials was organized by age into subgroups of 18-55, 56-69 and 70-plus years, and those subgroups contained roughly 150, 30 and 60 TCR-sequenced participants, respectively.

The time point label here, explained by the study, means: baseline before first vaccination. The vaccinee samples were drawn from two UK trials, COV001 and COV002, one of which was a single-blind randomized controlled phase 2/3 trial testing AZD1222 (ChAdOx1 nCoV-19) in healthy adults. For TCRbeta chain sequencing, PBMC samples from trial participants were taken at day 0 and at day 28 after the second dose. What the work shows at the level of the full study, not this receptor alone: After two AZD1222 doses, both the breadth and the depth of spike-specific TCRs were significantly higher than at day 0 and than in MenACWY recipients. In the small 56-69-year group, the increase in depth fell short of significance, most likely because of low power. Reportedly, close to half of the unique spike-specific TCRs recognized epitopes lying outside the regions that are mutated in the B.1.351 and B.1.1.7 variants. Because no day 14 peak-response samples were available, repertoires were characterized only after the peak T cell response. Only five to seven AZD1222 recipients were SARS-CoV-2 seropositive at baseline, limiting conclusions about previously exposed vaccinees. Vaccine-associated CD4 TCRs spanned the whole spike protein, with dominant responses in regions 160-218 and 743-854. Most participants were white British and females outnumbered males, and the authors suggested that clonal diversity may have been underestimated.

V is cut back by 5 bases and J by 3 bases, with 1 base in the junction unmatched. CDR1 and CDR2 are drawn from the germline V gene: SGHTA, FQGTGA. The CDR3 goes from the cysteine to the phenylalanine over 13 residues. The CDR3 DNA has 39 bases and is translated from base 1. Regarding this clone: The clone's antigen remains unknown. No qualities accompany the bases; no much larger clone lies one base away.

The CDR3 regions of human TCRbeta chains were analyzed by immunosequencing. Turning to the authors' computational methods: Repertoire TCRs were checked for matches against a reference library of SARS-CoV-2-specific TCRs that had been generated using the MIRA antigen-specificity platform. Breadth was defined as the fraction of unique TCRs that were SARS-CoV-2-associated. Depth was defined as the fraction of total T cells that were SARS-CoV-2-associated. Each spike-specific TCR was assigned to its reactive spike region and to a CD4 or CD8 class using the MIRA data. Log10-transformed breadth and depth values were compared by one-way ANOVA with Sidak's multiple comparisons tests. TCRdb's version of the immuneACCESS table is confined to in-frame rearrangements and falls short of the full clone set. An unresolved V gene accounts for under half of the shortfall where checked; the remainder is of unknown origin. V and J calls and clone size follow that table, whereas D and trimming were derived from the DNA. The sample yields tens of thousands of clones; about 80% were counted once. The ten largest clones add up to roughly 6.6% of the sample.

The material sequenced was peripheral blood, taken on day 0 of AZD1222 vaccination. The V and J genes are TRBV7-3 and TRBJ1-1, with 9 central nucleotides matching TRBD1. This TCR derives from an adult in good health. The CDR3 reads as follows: CASSRQGDTEAFF. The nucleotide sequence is TGTGCCAGCAGCAGACAGGGGGACACTGAAGCTTTCTTT.